One and the same sample provided the 28 T cell receptor beta chains below, sequenced in a study of cytomegalovirus exposure and HLA in healthy donors. This PCR relied on a set of 60 Vbeta primers and 13 Jbeta primers. Method: immunoSEQ multiplex PCR; TCRdb's copy keeps in-frame clones and lacks some. The sample lists about 210,000 clones, more than 75% occurring once. The specimen was PBMCs. These receptors all come from a male donor in good health and CMV-seropositive.

The V gene is TRBV21-1, the J gene TRBJ1-4; TRBD1 is taken as the D call from the table, unchecked against the DNA. TRBV21-1 is reported as a pseudogene. The length of the CDR3 is 16 residues. CDR3 DNA: TGTGCCAGCAGCAAGGAGGACAGTGCAACTAATGAAAAACTGTTTTTT. This codes for CASSKEDSATNEKLFF.

The rearrangement joins TRBV19 to TRBJ1-4; D might be TRBD1 (5 bases). The CDR3 extends over 14 amino acids. Trimming removed 6 bases at V and 5 bases at J, with 13 bases between. The germline gives CDR1 LNHDA, CDR2 SQIVND (reference sequence). In DNA, the CDR3 is TGTGCCAGTAGCATACAGGATTCAAATGAAAAACTGTTTTTT. Translation gives CASSIQDSNEKLFF.

The V and J genes are TRBV5-4 and TRBJ2-1; weak D call: TRBD2 (5 bases). The V end lost 5 bases, the J end lost 5 bases, and 20 bases lay between the germline ends. This CDR3 contains 16 residues. The V gene's germline CDR1 is SGHNT and CDR2 YYREEE (reference sequence). In DNA form, the CDR3 reads TGTGCCAGCAGAAGCCAACGGGGAACCCTACACAATGAGCAGTTCTTC. Translating it yields CASRSQRGTLHNEQFF.

V usage is TRBV9 and J usage is TRBJ1-2; TRBD1 might be the D (5 bases). The germline V gene encodes CDR1 SGDLS and CDR2 YYNGEE. The CDR3 length is 13 residues. Trimming shortened V by 0 bases and J by 5 bases, and 8 bases separated the two germline ends. The CDR3 region is CASSVEGWYGYTF. The CDR3 DNA is TGTGCCAGCAGCGTAGAGGGGTGGTATGGCTACACCTTC.

The V and J genes are TRBV5-1 and TRBJ2-1, with 7 bases fitting TRBD1. The CDR3 contains 13 residues. Per the germline V gene, CDR1 is SGHRS and CDR2 is YFSETQ. V gave up 3 bases and J gave up 6 bases; unmatched junction bases: 3. The CDR3 is CASSSQGSNEQFF. The CDR3 bases are TGCGCCAGCAGCTCACAGGGGTCCAATGAGCAGTTCTTC.

The chain employs TRBV4-2 and TRBJ1-3; D remains ambiguous. The germline V and J ends were trimmed by 0 bases and 0 bases, with 9 bases remaining between them. Germline lookup yields CDR1 LGHNA and CDR2 YNFKEQ. The CDR3 is 16 residues long. The CDR3 bases are TGTGCCAGCAGCCAAGACAGGACTAGCTCTGGAAACACCATATATTTT. Translating it yields CASSQDRTSSGNTIYF.

The gene calls are TRBV19 and TRBJ2-7; TRBD1 agrees at 9 bases. J gave up 5 bases and V 4 bases, and 3 bases lay outside the gene matches. The germline gives CDR1 LNHDA, CDR2 SQIVND (reference sequence). This CDR3 has 13 amino acids. The CDR3 DNA reads as TGTGCCAGTAGTAAGGACAGGGGCCACGAGCAGTACTTC. Translation: CASSKDRGHEQYF. Full variable domain (missing parts from reference TRBV19 and TRBJ2-7): DGGITQSPKYLFRKEGQNVTLSCEQNLNHDAMYWYRQDPGQGLRLIYYSQIVNDFQKGDIAEGYSVSREKKESFPLTVTSAQKNPTAFYLCASSKDRGHEQYFGPGTRLTVT.

The chain has TRBV28 and TRBJ2-5; tentatively, D is TRBD1 (6 bases). Judging by the DNA end, TRBJ2-7 fits better; the J call may be wrong. The CDR3 consists of 14 residues. Germline CDR1 is MDHEN and CDR2 is SYDVKM. CDR3 sequence reads: CASRHLWTAYEQYF. The CDR3 DNA is TGTGCCAGCAGACACCTATGGACAGCCTACGAGCAGTACTTC.

The chain is built from TRBV6-6 and TRBJ1-2, with D perhaps matching TRBD1 (6 bases). Trimming left V 11 bases short and J 4 bases short, with 20 bases between. Germline CDR1 reads MNHNY; CDR2 reads SVGAGI (reference sequence). The CDR3 extends over 14 amino acids. This CDR3 is CAAWSPGHFYGYTF. The DNA of the CDR3 is TGTGCCGCTTGGTCTCCGGGACACTTCTATGGCTACACCTTC.

The rearrangement links TRBV27 to TRBJ2-1, with 8 bases identical to TRBD2. The V gene end was trimmed by 4 bases and the J gene end by 8 bases; junction bases not matched to a gene: 10. Germline CDR1 MNHEY, CDR2 SMNVEV (reference sequence). This CDR3 has 15 residues. CDR3 region: CASSSGTRTNDEQFF. CDR3 coding DNA: TGTGCCAGCAGTTCTGGGACTAGAACAAACGATGAGCAGTTCTTC.

This clone has just a few counts. For the CDR3, the DNA is TGTGCCAGTGGCTGGACAGGCTCCTACGAGCAGTACTTC. Translation gives CASGWTGSYEQYF. The rearrangement joins TRBV19 to TRBJ2-7; 7 bases map to TRBD1. V shed 8 bases, J shed 0 bases, and the junction held 4 bases outside the gene matches. Per germline, CDR1 LNHDA and CDR2 SQIVND (reference sequence). This CDR3 spans 13 amino acids.

The chain links TRBV5-1 to TRBJ1-6; D not certain. Germline values: CDR1 SGHRS, CDR2 YFSETQ. The CDR3 is made up of 14 amino acids. V lost 0 bases and J lost 5, with 6 bases in between. The CDR3 region has the DNA TGCGCCAGCAGCTTGGAACTAGATAATTCACCCCTCCACTTT. This sequence encodes CASSLELDNSPLHF.

The chain employs TRBV9 and TRBJ2-5; 8 bases align to TRBD2. CDR1 and CDR2 (germline): SGDLS, YYNGEE. V shed 0 bases and J 5 bases; nucleotides not matched to a gene: 12. There are 17 residues in the CDR3. CDR3 loop: CASSVGAGALVGETQYF. CDR3 nucleotides: TGTGCCAGCAGCGTAGGAGCGGGGGCCCTCGTGGGGGAGACCCAGTACTTC.

The rearrangement uses TRBV5-3 and TRBJ2-5; D not certain. TRBV5-3 is marked as an open reading frame, function uncertain. Trimming took 4 bases from V and 0 from J, leaving 13 bases between them. The CDR3 consists of 15 residues. CDR3 region: CARSGPLGYQETQYF. CDR3 bases: TGTGCCAGAAGCGGCCCTCTGGGCTACCAAGAGACCCAGTACTTC.

The V and J genes are TRBV1 and TRBJ2-5; the DNA was not used to check the table's D call, TRBD2. TRBV1 constitutes a pseudogene. The CDR3 length is 17 residues. CDR3 loop: CTSTRGTSGRARETQYF. CDR3 bases: TGCACCAGCACCCGAGGGACTAGCGGGAGGGCCCGAGAGACCCAGTACTTC.

V and J are TRBV7-3 and TRBJ1-4, with D possibly being TRBD1 (6 bases). This CDR3 region has 17 residues. V dropped 2 bases and J dropped 3 bases, with 16 bases sitting between them. Germline CDR1 is SGHTA and CDR2 is FQGTGA. This chain's CDR3 is CASSLEVKQGPNEKLFF. DNA for the CDR3: TGTGCCAGCAGCTTAGAAGTTAAGCAGGGGCCTAATGAAAAACTGTTTTTT.

The CDR3 sequence: CASSFGLAGEADTQYF. The CDR3 coding sequence is TGTGCCAGCAGCTTCGGACTAGCGGGGGAGGCAGATACGCAGTATTTT. The V call is TRBV11-3, the J call TRBJ2-3; TRBD2 aligns across 13 bases. V lost 3 bases to trimming and J lost 4 bases; unmatched junction nucleotides: 4. Germline V lookup: CDR1 SGHNT, CDR2 YENEEA. The CDR3 length is 16 residues.

This chain connects TRBV6-5 to TRBJ1-1; D is ambiguous. The germline CDR1 and CDR2 sequences are MNHEY and SVGAGI. This CDR3 comprises 14 residues. V lost 0 bases and J 1 base, leaving 6 bases between the germline ends. The CDR3 reads CASSYSPGNTEAFF. CDR3 sequence (DNA): TGTGCCAGCAGTTACTCGCCGGGGAACACTGAAGCTTTCTTT.

The chain employs TRBV7-8 and TRBJ2-1, with a weak D call TRBD2 (6 bases). Germline V gene lookup returns CDR1 SGHVS and CDR2 FQNEAQ. The CDR3 totals 14 residues. Trimming stripped 2 bases from V and 15 bases from J, with 20 bases between. The CDR3 bases are TGTGCCAGCAGCTTAATCCCGACTGGCGGGATTCCGTTCTTC. Residues: CASSLIPTGGIPFF.

V and J are TRBV30 and TRBJ2-4; 8 bases align to TRBD2. The length of the CDR3 is 17 residues. V was clipped by 0 bases and J by 0 bases; unmatched bases: 7. The V gene's germline CDR1 is GTSNPN and CDR2 SVGIG (reference sequence). The CDR3 DNA is TGTGCCTGGAGTGTATCGGGGGGGGGATTAGCCAAAAACATTCAGTACTTC. Translated: CAWSVSGGGLAKNIQYF.

The rearrangement uses TRBV2 and TRBJ2-1; no firm D call. CDR3 length: 14 amino acids. The germline V gene encodes CDR1 SNHLY and CDR2 FYNNEI. Between the trimmed V and J ends, which lost 8 bases and 0 bases, there was a span of 11 bases. The DNA for the CDR3 is TGTGCCAGCCGTAAGCTCGACTCCTACAATGAGCAGTTCTTC. This gives the protein CASRKLDSYNEQFF.

J is TRBJ2-5 and V is TRBV6-5; TRBD1 is a possible D gene (5 bases). Trimming cost V 6 bases and J 2 bases, with 10 bases left between them. This CDR3 has 13 amino acids. Germline V gene sequence: CDR1 MNHEY, CDR2 SVGAGI. CDR3 DNA sequence: TGTGCCAGCAGCAGACAGTATCAAGAGACCCAGTACTTC. Translation: CASSRQYQETQYF.

The chain carries TRBV19 and TRBJ2-1, with TRBD2 matching over 10 bases. The V gene end was trimmed by 4 bases and the J gene end by 5 bases; junction bases not matched to a gene: 2. The CDR3 length is 14 residues. Germline assignment: CDR1 LNHDA and CDR2 SQIVND (reference sequence). This chain's CDR3 is CASSRSGGDNEQFF. CDR3 bases: TGTGCCAGTAGTAGAAGCGGGGGGGACAATGAGCAGTTCTTC.

The rearrangement links TRBV4-3 to TRBJ1-5; no reliable D call. The CDR3 spans 16 residues. Germline V lookup: CDR1 LGHNA, CDR2 YSLEER. The V and J ends lost 0 bases and 5 bases respectively, with 14 bases between them. Here the CDR3 DNA reads TGCGCCAGCAGCCAAGATGAGAGGGTATGGGATCAGCCCCAGCATTTT. It specifies CASSQDERVWDQPQHF.

The genes are TRBV27 and TRBJ1-5; 9 bases agree with TRBD1. The CDR3 length is 15 residues. From germline, CDR1 is MNHEY and CDR2 SMNVEV (reference sequence). Losses at the gene ends were 3 bases for V and 3 bases for J; bases not matched to a gene: 3. CDR3: CASSFRQGDNQPQHF. As DNA, the CDR3 is TGTGCCAGCAGTTTCCGACAGGGGGACAATCAGCCCCAGCATTTT.

This sequence joins TRBV15 and TRBJ2-2, with TRBD1 matching 9 bases. The length of the CDR3 is 16 residues. Germline CDR1 reads LNHNV; CDR2 reads YYDKDF (reference sequence). Trimming removed 8 bases from V and 4 bases from J; junction bases left unmatched: 11. The chain's CDR3 is CATGTGGAGGTGELFF. Written as DNA, the CDR3 is TGTGCCACCGGAACAGGGGGCGCAGGTGGCACCGGGGAGCTGTTTTTT. The entire variable domain, with the rest obtained from reference TRBV15 and TRBJ2-2, is as follows: DAMVIQNPRYQVTQFGKPVTLSCSQTLNHNVMYWYQQKSSQAPKLLFHYYDKDFNNEADTPDNFQSRRPNTSFCFLDIRSPGLGDTAMYLCATGTGGAGGTGELFFGEGSRLTVL.

This chain links TRBV5-4 with TRBJ2-3; maybe TRBD2 (6 bases). Germline V gene sequence: CDR1 SGHNT, CDR2 YYREEE (reference sequence). The CDR3 is made up of 15 amino acids. V was cut by 5 bases and J by 2 bases, with 15 bases left in between. The CDR3 here is CASRGGADLTDTQYF. The CDR3 DNA follows: TGTGCCAGCAGGGGCGGGGCAGACCTCACAGATACGCAGTATTTT.

This clone was counted once. J is TRBJ1-6 and V is TRBV9, with a possible D match to TRBD1 (5 bases). Germline V lookup: CDR1 SGDLS, CDR2 YYNGEE. The CDR3 is made up of 17 amino acids. With 5 bases removed from V and 7 bases from J, the gap between germline ends came to 22 bases. In DNA, the CDR3 is TGTGCCAGCAGTACTACCGGGACTCGTGGCAGGAATTCACCCCTCCACTTT. This encodes CASSTTGTRGRNSPLHF.